The next 22 T cell receptor beta chains were all read from a single sample in a study of technical replicates of blood from several donors. Profiled with immunoSEQ multiplex PCR; TCRdb holds only in-frame clones, not every one. This sample yields about 62,000 clones, of which roughly nine tenths are seen a single time; around 4.8% belongs to the top ten. The source material was PBMCs. All receptors derive from a human donor in good health. Some clones in this sample may be carry-over from other donors' samples.

The V gene is TRBV5-4, the J gene TRBJ1-2; 9 bases are a match to TRBD1. Germline trimming cut 4 bases from V and 7 bases from J; bases unmatched to any gene: 11. Germline V lookup: CDR1 SGHNT, CDR2 YYREEE (reference sequence). This CDR3 contains 15 residues. The CDR3, as DNA: TGTGCCAGCAGCCCCCCTCGGGGACAGGGATCTGGCTACACCTTC. This translates into CASSPPRGQGSGYTF. Full variable domain (missing parts from reference TRBV5-4 and TRBJ1-2): ETGVTQSPTHLIKTRGQQVTLRCSSQSGHNTVSWYQQALGQGPQFIFQYYREEENGRGNFPPRFSGLQFPNYSSELNVNALELDDSALYLCASSPPRGQGSGYTFGSGTRLTVV.

The rearrangement links TRBV2 to TRBJ1-5; D might be TRBD1 (6 bases). The CDR3 is 16 amino acids. V was cut by 6 bases and J by 6 bases, with 21 bases left in between. Germline CDR1 SNHLY, CDR2 FYNNEI. This chain's CDR3 is CASRPGHRQAGQPQHF. The CDR3 DNA sequence: TGTGCCAGCAGGCCGGGACACCGACAGGCGGGTCAGCCCCAGCATTTT. The entire variable domain, with the rest obtained from reference TRBV2 and TRBJ1-5, is as follows: EPEVTQTPSHQVTQMGQEVILRCVPISNHLYFYWYRQILGQKVEFLVSFYNNEISEKSEIFDDQFSVERPDGSNFTLKIRSTKLEDSAMYFCASRPGHRQAGQPQHFGDGTRLSIL.

This chain uses TRBV4-2 with TRBJ2-1, with D perhaps TRBD1 (6 bases). V was pared by 3 bases and J by 5 bases, with 11 bases between. Looked up from germline, CDR1 is LGHNA and CDR2 is YNFKEQ. The length of the CDR3 is 14 residues. The CDR3 reads CASSQGYRDNEQFF. The CDR3 nucleotides read TGTGCCAGCAGCCAGGGCTACAGGGACAATGAGCAGTTCTTC.

The V gene is TRBV7-2, the J gene TRBJ2-2; unclear D gene. Trimming took off 3 bases at V and 7 bases at J, with 6 bases between the two ends. CDR1 is SGHTA and CDR2 is FQGNSA in the germline V gene. This CDR3 spans 12 amino acids. The CDR3: CASSFSVGELFF. Here the CDR3 DNA reads TGTGCCAGCAGCTTTTCGGTCGGGGAGCTGTTTTTT. Drawing the rest from reference TRBV7-2 and TRBJ2-2, the complete variable domain is GAGVSQSPSNKVTEKGKDVELRCDPISGHTALYWYRQSLGQGLEFLIYFQGNSAPDKSGLPSDRFSAERTGGSVSTLTIQRTQQEDSAVYLCASSFSVGELFFGEGSRLTVL.

V and J are TRBV5-8 and TRBJ1-6, with TRBD1 matching 7 bases. Trimming removed 4 bases from V and 7 bases from J; junction bases left unmatched: 5. Germline values: CDR1 SGHTS, CDR2 YDEGEE. The CDR3 is 14 amino acids. The CDR3 bases are TGTGCCAGCAGCATACAGGGGACGAATTCACCCCTCCACTTT. Translating gives CASSIQGTNSPLHF.

The count of this clone is one. This chain uses TRBV19 with TRBJ1-3, with TRBD1 identical over 9 bases. After removal of 4 bases from V and 2 bases from J, the junction contained 9 bases not matched to a gene. Germline V gives CDR1 LNHDA, CDR2 SQIVND (reference sequence). There are 17 residues in the CDR3. In nucleotides, the CDR3 is TGTGCCAGTAGTACACGCCGGGGGACAGGGACTGGAAACACCATATATTTT. Amino acid sequence: CASSTRRGTGTGNTIYF.

V gene TRBV29-1 combines with J gene TRBJ2-1; D perhaps matches TRBD2 (6 bases). This CDR3 is built from 10 residues. CDR1 and CDR2 from the germline V gene are SQVTM and ANQGSEA. V was cut by 4 bases and J by 10 bases, with 8 bases left in between. CDR3 DNA sequence: TGCAGCGTTGGGGGGGTCGAGCAGTTCTTC. Protein product: CSVGGVEQFF.

V is TRBV7-9 and J is TRBJ2-1; a weak D match, TRBD1 (6 bases). Germline CDR1 and CDR2: SEHNR and FQNEAQ (reference sequence). Trimming pared 4 bases from V and 8 bases from J, leaving 15 bases between. The CDR3 length is 14 residues. CDR3 protein: CASSSRGSRDEQFF. In DNA, the CDR3 is TGTGCCAGCAGCTCTAGGGGGTCTCGCGATGAGCAGTTCTTC.

V and J are TRBV6-6 and TRBJ2-7, with D possibly being TRBD2 (5 bases). Germline CDR1 is MNHNY and CDR2 is SVGAGI (reference sequence). This CDR3 spans 15 amino acids. V lost 6 bases and J 3 bases, leaving 18 bases between the germline ends. The chain's CDR3 is CASRPDQRQLYEQYF. CDR3 coding DNA: TGTGCCAGCAGGCCTGACCAGCGGCAACTCTACGAGCAGTACTTC.

The rearrangement links TRBV6-4 to TRBJ2-1; no reliable D call. CDR3 length equals 16 residues. V lost 0 bases and J 0 bases, leaving 9 bases between the germline ends. Germline-derived CDR1 and CDR2 are MRHNA and SNTAGT. CDR3 nucleotide sequence: TGTGCCAGCAGTGACTCCATATCTAGCTCCTACAATGAGCAGTTCTTC. Translated, it gives CASSDSISSSYNEQFF.

The rearrangement uses TRBV9 and TRBJ2-2, with unresolved D. The V end was cut by 0 bases, the J end by 4 bases, with 7 bases between. This CDR3 is 14 amino acids long. Germline values: CDR1 SGDLS, CDR2 YYNGEE. The CDR3 sequence is CASSVGLATGELFF. The CDR3 DNA follows: TGTGCCAGCAGCGTAGGGCTCGCCACCGGGGAGCTGTTTTTT.

The V gene is TRBV5-6, the J gene TRBJ2-2; D is undetermined. This CDR3 spans 13 amino acids. CDR1 and CDR2 from the germline V gene are SGHDT and YYEEEE. The germline V and J ends were trimmed by 7 bases and 1 base, with 8 bases remaining between them. The CDR3 DNA reads TGTGCCAGCGGTCCAGGGAACACCGGGGAGCTGTTTTTT. This gives the protein CASGPGNTGELFF. The entire variable domain, with the rest obtained from reference TRBV5-6 and TRBJ2-2, is as follows: DAGVTQSPTHLIKTRGQQVTLRCSPKSGHDTVSWYQQALGQGPQFIFQYYEEEERQRGNFPDRFSGHQFPNYSSELNVNALLLGDSALYLCASGPGNTGELFFGEGSRLTVL.

This CDR3 is CASSQVWGEAGELFF. For the CDR3, the DNA is TGTGCCAGCAGCCAAGTCTGGGGGGAGGCCGGGGAGCTGTTTTTT. The chain employs TRBV4-2 and TRBJ2-2; weak D call: TRBD2 (6 bases). Germline V lookup: CDR1 LGHNA, CDR2 YNFKEQ. With 1 base removed from V and 6 bases from J, the gap between germline ends came to 12 bases. The CDR3 is made up of 15 amino acids.

This clone occurred once. The chain has TRBV18 and TRBJ1-2; 7 positions agree with TRBD1. Germline V gene lookup returns CDR1 KGHSH and CDR2 LQKENI. V lost 3 bases and J lost 7; bases outside the gene matches: 14. The CDR3 loop spans 16 amino acids. The CDR3 protein is CASSPNEVKGAFGYTF. Here the CDR3 DNA reads TGTGCCAGCTCACCGAACGAAGTCAAGGGGGCCTTTGGCTACACCTTC.

The sample holds many counts of this clone. The rearrangement links TRBV13 to TRBJ2-7; 9 bases align to TRBD1. Unmatched junction bases numbered 9, after V lost 4 bases and J lost 2 bases. CDR3 size: 16 residues. Germline CDR1 is PRHDT and CDR2 is FYEKMQ (reference sequence). CDR3 region: CASSSLAGQGTYEQYF. The CDR3 coding sequence is TGTGCCAGCAGCTCCTTGGCGGGACAGGGAACCTACGAGCAGTACTTC.

V is TRBV11-2 and J is TRBJ1-6; 7 bases fit TRBD1. Per germline, CDR1 SGHAT and CDR2 FQNNGV. The CDR3 spans 15 residues. The J segment lost 8 bases and the V segment lost 5 bases, leaving 9 bases of the junction unmatched. CDR3: CASSQMEGADSPLHF. The CDR3, as DNA: TGTGCCAGCAGCCAGATGGAGGGGGCCGATTCACCCCTCCACTTT.

The CDR3, as DNA: TGTGCCAGCAGCTTAGGGGACAGGGGGCTAAAGACCCAGTACTTC. Protein: CASSLGDRGLKTQYF. This chain joins TRBV11-1 and TRBJ2-5, with 12 positions matching TRBD1. There are 15 residues in the CDR3. Germline V gene lookup returns CDR1 SGHAT and CDR2 FQDESV (reference sequence). Trimming removed 1 base from V and 6 bases from J; junction bases left unmatched: 3.

The V and J genes are TRBV19 and TRBJ2-7; TRBD1 matches 11 bases. CDR3 length equals 15 residues. With V trimmed by 3 bases and J by 4 bases, 5 bases remained unmatched. CDR1 is LNHDA and CDR2 is SQIVND in the germline V gene (reference sequence). The chain's CDR3 is CASSILGQGVYEQYF. The CDR3 DNA is TGTGCCAGTAGTATCCTGGGACAGGGGGTTTACGAGCAGTACTTC. The whole variable domain, remainder taken from reference TRBV19 and TRBJ2-7, is DGGITQSPKYLFRKEGQNVTLSCEQNLNHDAMYWYRQDPGQGLRLIYYSQIVNDFQKGDIAEGYSVSREKKESFPLTVTSAQKNPTAFYLCASSILGQGVYEQYFGPGTRLTVT.

The chain couples TRBV5-4 to TRBJ2-1, with D tentatively TRBD2 (6 bases). CDR1 is SGHNT, CDR2 YYREEE, per germline (reference sequence). The CDR3 length is 15 residues. Trimming took 4 bases from V and 1 from J, leaving 12 bases between them. The CDR3 reads CASSKSGYSYNEQFF. For the CDR3, the DNA is TGTGCCAGCAGCAAAAGCGGGTATTCCTACAATGAGCAGTTCTTC.

The genes are TRBV5-1 and TRBJ2-2, with 11 bases lining up with TRBD1. CDR1 SGHRS and CDR2 YFSETQ come from the germline V gene. The CDR3 consists of 15 residues. After removal of 5 bases from V and 3 bases from J, the junction contained 3 bases not matched to a gene. As DNA, the CDR3 is TGCGCCAGCAGTTGGACAGGGGGCTACACCGGGGAGCTGTTTTTT. Its protein product is CASSWTGGYTGELFF.

The V gene is TRBV27, the J gene TRBJ2-5; 8 bases fit TRBD1. Germline V gene lookup returns CDR1 MNHEY and CDR2 SMNVEV (reference sequence). With V trimmed by 2 bases and J by 5 bases, 7 bases remained unmatched. CDR3 length: 15 amino acids. DNA for the CDR3: TGTGCCAGCAGTTTACACCGACAGGGGTATGAGACCCAGTACTTC. Residues: CASSLHRQGYETQYF.

The rearrangement uses TRBV2 and TRBJ2-2, with 8 nucleotides matching TRBD1. Germline lookup yields CDR1 SNHLY and CDR2 FYNNEI. The CDR3 loop spans 16 amino acids. The trim removed 6 bases at V and 5 bases at J, leaving 11 bases unmatched. CDR3: CASSPTGQGETGELFF. CDR3 bases: TGTGCCAGCAGCCCTACTGGACAGGGTGAAACCGGGGAGCTGTTTTTT.